The 19 T cell receptor beta chains listed next were all sequenced from one sample in a study of human T cells and chemical hapten exposure. Time point described: patch test 1, 2 weeks after DPC sensitization. The treatment was: therapeutic diphenylcyclopropenone sensitization with weekly scalp DPC. Using its own MiXCR run on the RACE reads, TCRdb lists one record per CDR3 protein. The table shows 150,000 to 200,000 distinct CDR3 sequences, with about a fifth occurring only once. The material was whole blood, obtained in connection with sensitization to the hapten diphenylcyclopropenone (DPC). These TCRs come from a woman in her forties or fifties with alopecia areata. Some clones in this sample may be carry-over from other donors' samples.

This chain links TRBV27 with TRBJ2-3, with 7 bases that match TRBD2. The CDR3 contains 11 residues. V was clipped by 6 bases and J by 11 bases; unmatched bases: 5. Per germline, CDR1 MNHEY and CDR2 SMNVEV (reference sequence). In DNA, the CDR3 is TGTGCCAGCAGCTCTAGCGGTAGGCAGTATTTT. The encoded protein is CASSSSGRQYF.

This clonotype was counted only a few times. This chain uses TRBV19 with TRBJ2-1; weak D call: TRBD2 (6 bases). V gave up 8 bases and J gave up 1 base, with 9 bases separating them. The V gene's germline CDR1 is LNHDA and CDR2 SQIVND (reference sequence). This CDR3 spans 13 amino acids. As DNA, the CDR3 is TGTGCCAGTCTTGGAGGGTCCTACAATGAGCAGTTCTTC. The encoded protein is CASLGGSYNEQFF.

The rearrangement links TRBV3-1 to TRBJ2-1; D not resolved. Looked up from germline, CDR1 is LGHDT and CDR2 is YNNKEL (reference sequence). V was clipped by 1 base and J by 16 bases, with 14 bases between them. The CDR3 totals 12 residues. CDR3 sequence reads: CASSQVNLTRFF. The DNA for the CDR3 is TGTGCCAGCAGCCAAGTAAACCTAACCCGTTTCTTC.

There are a few counts of this clonotype. The V and J genes are TRBV7-8 and TRBJ2-7; D may match TRBD1 or TRBD2 (5 bases each). Trimming shortened V by 5 bases and J by 1 base, and 12 bases separated the two germline ends. This CDR3 has 14 residues. Germline values: CDR1 SGHVS, CDR2 FQNEAQ. The CDR3 sequence: CASSHRDQSYEQYF. The CDR3 bases are TGTGCCAGCAGCCACCGGGACCAATCCTACGAGCAGTACTTC. Variable domain in full (rest from reference TRBV7-8 and TRBJ2-7): GAGVSQSPRYKVAKRGQDVALRCDPISGHVSLFWYQQALGQGPEFLTYFQNEAQLDKSGLPSDRFFAERPEGSVSTLKIQRTQQEDSAVYLCASSHRDQSYEQYFGPGTRLTVT.

This clonotype came up many times. The chain combines TRBV29-1 with TRBJ2-1, with 7 bases lining up with TRBD1. The CDR3 sequence is 13 residues long. Germline loops: CDR1 SQVTM, CDR2 ANQGSEA. Trimming at V came to 7 bases and at J to 9 bases, leaving 12 bases not matched to a gene. The CDR3 loop is CSARTGLSIEQFF. CDR3 DNA: TGCAGCGCCAGGACAGGACTCTCGATTGAGCAGTTCTTC.

The chain recombines TRBV11-3 with TRBJ2-1, with D uncertain. The CDR3 runs to 13 residues. CDR1 and CDR2 (germline): SGHNT, YENEEA. Between the trimmed V and J ends, which lost 1 base and 6 bases, there was a span of 7 bases. In nucleotides, the CDR3 is TGTGCCAGCAGCTTAGTCAGTAGCAATGAGCAGTTCTTC. Amino acids: CASSLVSSNEQFF.

CDR3 loop: CASSFFGNGYTF. The CDR3 DNA follows: TGTGCCAGCAGCTTTTTCGGGAATGGCTACACCTTC. This sequence joins TRBV13 and TRBJ1-2; D is undetermined. The CDR3 runs to 12 residues. CDR1 and CDR2 (germline): PRHDT, FYEKMQ (reference sequence). V dropped 3 bases and J dropped 6 bases, with 8 bases sitting between them.

V is TRBV29-1 and J is TRBJ1-1; D is unclear. This CDR3 comprises 13 residues. Germline assignment: CDR1 SQVTM and CDR2 ANQGSEA. Trimming pared 7 bases from V and 0 bases from J, leaving 12 bases between. In DNA form, the CDR3 reads TGCAGCGCTACGCGGGGAATGAACACTGAAGCTTTCTTT. This encodes CSATRGMNTEAFF.

A few counts support this clonotype. The J gene is TRBJ2-3, the V gene TRBV7-9; 8 bases are a match to TRBD2. From germline, CDR1 is SEHNR and CDR2 FQNEAQ (reference sequence). There are 16 residues in the CDR3. Losses at the gene ends were 4 bases for V and 3 bases for J; bases not matched to a gene: 9. CDR3 region: CASSSGAAGATDTQYF. CDR3 coding DNA: TGTGCCAGCAGCTCAGGGGCAGCGGGAGCAACAGATACGCAGTATTTT.

The chain joins TRBV5-1 to TRBJ1-3; D is unclear. This CDR3 contains 14 residues. Trimming removed 0 bases at V and 2 bases at J, with 6 bases between. Germline CDR1 is SGHRS and CDR2 is YFSETQ. CDR3 DNA sequence: TGCGCCAGCAGCTTGGAAGGGACTGGAAACACCATATATTTT. It specifies CASSLEGTGNTIYF.

V is TRBV7-9 and J is TRBJ2-3; D possibly corresponds to TRBD1 (6 bases). The V end lost 5 bases, the J end lost 2 bases, and 23 bases lay between the germline ends. Looked up from germline, CDR1 is SEHNR and CDR2 is FQNEAQ (reference sequence). This CDR3 contains 18 residues. CDR3 loop: CASSASRTGTPFTDTQYF. CDR3 DNA sequence: TGTGCCAGCAGCGCATCACGCACCGGGACACCGTTCACAGATACGCAGTATTTT.

The V call is TRBV6-5, the J call TRBJ2-1; D call uncertain. The CDR3 spans 14 residues. Trimming cost V 7 bases and J 4 bases, with 14 bases left between them. Germline CDR1 MNHEY, CDR2 SVGAGI. The CDR3 region is CASTGRPPYNEQFF. CDR3 coding DNA: TGTGCCAGCACCGGACGTCCCCCATACAATGAGCAGTTCTTC.

This clonotype was observed a few times. The chain uses TRBV6-2 or TRBV6-3 and TRBJ1-1, with D possibly being TRBD1 (5 bases). The CDR3 has 13 residues. V shed 0 bases and J shed 5 bases, with 7 bases lying between them. CDR1 and CDR2 from the germline V gene are MNHEY and SVGEGT. The CDR3 sequence is CASSYSRGTEAFF. CDR3 coding DNA: TGTGCCAGCAGTTACTCGAGGGGAACTGAAGCTTTCTTT.

The chain couples TRBV15 to TRBJ2-1; D is uncertain. The CDR3 runs to 16 residues. V dropped 0 bases and J dropped 9 bases, with 18 bases sitting between them. Germline V gene data show CDR1 as LNHNV and CDR2 as YYDKDF (reference sequence). The CDR3: CATSRDWQRIGTEQFF. The CDR3 nucleotides read TGTGCCACCAGCAGAGATTGGCAGCGAATTGGAACTGAGCAGTTCTTC.

The rearrangement joins TRBV20-1 to TRBJ2-1, with 8 bases aligning to TRBD2. Germline CDR1 and CDR2: DFQATT and SNEGSKA (reference sequence). The V and J ends lost 4 bases and 7 bases, in that order; junction bases with no gene match: 9. The CDR3 contains 14 residues. The CDR3 loop is CSATQTSAWNEQFF. CDR3 in DNA: TGCAGTGCTACACAGACTAGCGCCTGGAATGAGCAGTTCTTC.

This clonotype was recorded a few times. V is TRBV20-1 and J is TRBJ2-1; the D is unclear. Germline lookup yields CDR1 DFQATT and CDR2 SNEGSKA (reference sequence). The CDR3 is 15 residues long. The V end lost 1 base, the J end lost 0 bases, and 10 bases lay between the germline ends. CDR3 nucleotide sequence: TGCAGTGCTAGAGCGGCCCCAGGCTCCTACAATGAGCAGTTCTTC. Its translation is CSARAAPGSYNEQFF.

This clonotype has just a few counts. This chain links TRBV5-1 with TRBJ2-1, with D perhaps assigned TRBD1 or TRBD2 (5 bases each). The CDR3 is 15 amino acids. V lost 6 bases to trimming and J lost 4 bases, with 17 bases between them. CDR1 SGHRS and CDR2 YFSETQ come from the germline V gene. CDR3 nucleotide sequence: TGCGCCAGCATCCCGAGGGCAGGGTCTTACAATGAGCAGTTCTTC. It yields the protein CASIPRAGSYNEQFF.

The chain links TRBV29-1 to TRBJ2-3; TRBD1 aligns across 7 bases. After removal of 2 bases from V and 3 bases from J, the junction contained 2 bases not matched to a gene. Germline loops: CDR1 SQVTM, CDR2 ANQGSEA. The CDR3 covers 13 residues. This CDR3 reads CSVEKGATDTQYF. In nucleotides, the CDR3 is TGCAGCGTTGAAAAGGGGGCGACAGATACGCAGTATTTT.

The chain carries TRBV15 and TRBJ1-4, with no clear D. Per the germline V gene, CDR1 is LNHNV and CDR2 is YYDKDF (reference sequence). Trimming stripped 3 bases from V and 3 bases from J, with 8 bases between. There are 14 residues in the CDR3. CDR3 in amino acids: CATSRASPNEKLFF. CDR3 in DNA: TGTGCCACCAGCAGGGCTAGTCCTAATGAAAAACTGTTTTTT.